This T cell receptor beta chain came from a study of blood T cell repertoires in COVID-19. In the study overall: From T cells, B-cell-depleted T cells, or PBMCs came the material, which was cDNA or gDNA.

Repertoires were generated with immunoSEQ multiplex PCR, while TCRdb's copy carries only in-frame clones and drops some. This table has about 410,000 clones, less than 95% appearing once. Those who participated ranged in age from roughly 18 to 100 years and resided in under 25 US areas. In germline, CDR1 is SGHKS, CDR2 YYEKEE (reference sequence). Trimming stripped 4 bases from V and 4 bases from J, with 9 bases between. The CDR3 loop spans 13 amino acids. This TCR was sampled from a man between 18 and 29 years old who had recovered from COVID-19. Sequencing was performed on PBMCs or T cells enriched from blood (not recorded which). J is TRBJ1-3 and V is TRBV5-5, with D possibly matching TRBD1 (5 bases). CDR3: CASSRDSGNTIYF. DNA of the CDR3: TGTGCCAGCAGCCGCGACAGCGGAAACACCATATATTTT.